The entry that follows covers one TCR beta chain sequence. Its antigen is still unknown. Amplification used 60 Vbeta primers and 13 Jbeta primers. Using immunoSEQ multiplex PCR, the repertoire was profiled, and TCRdb retains in-frame clones only, with some absent. The data hold some 100,000 clones, with around 70% observed a single time. The V segment lost 2 bases and the J segment 4 bases; nucleotides outside the gene matches: 0. CDR3 length equals 12 residues. Germline V gives CDR1 GTSNPN, CDR2 SVGIG (reference sequence). The data are from a study of cytomegalovirus exposure and HLA in healthy donors. Study conclusions and caveats: As a later analysis revealed, most CMV-associated TCR beta chains appeared HLA-restricted. Across all donors, roughly uniform sequencing depth was an assumption of the presence/absence analyses. A later analysis associated roughly 15,000 TCR beta sequences with HLA alleles at a 0.05 false discovery rate.

This TCR was sampled from a woman between 50 and 59 years old in good health and CMV-seropositive. The genes are TRBV30 and TRBJ2-3, with 7 positions matching TRBD1. Material for sequencing was PBMCs. CDR3 loop: CAWSTGADTQYF. Here the CDR3 DNA reads TGTGCCTGGAGTACAGGGGCAGATACGCAGTATTTT.